The text below deals with one T cell receptor beta chain. The CDR3 consists of 14 residues. CDR1 and CDR2 from the germline V gene are ENHRY and SYGVKD. V dropped 3 bases and J dropped 2 bases, with 9 bases sitting between them. This sample is part of a study of T-cell memory formation after mild COVID-19. The overall study: The study found TCR clusters largely donor specific.

TCRalpha and TCRbeta libraries used 5'RACE with constant-segment primers and UMIs. From the 5' RACE reads, TCRdb called clonotypes with MiXCR, one entry per CDR3 protein. There are about 320,000 distinct CDR3 sequences in the sample; 13% to 15% occur only once, and roughly 23% lies in the top ten. The sequence came from a man aged 18 to 29 who had mild COVID-19 (a few samples of this study predate the infection). Cell type and time point are not known. The sequencing sample was made of PBMCs or a T cell subset sorted from them (not recorded which). The gene calls are TRBV10-3 and TRBJ2-3; D call uncertain. CDR3 DNA: TGTGCCATCAGTGATAGGGCTCCCACAGATACGCAGTATTTT. This gives the protein CAISDRAPTDTQYF.